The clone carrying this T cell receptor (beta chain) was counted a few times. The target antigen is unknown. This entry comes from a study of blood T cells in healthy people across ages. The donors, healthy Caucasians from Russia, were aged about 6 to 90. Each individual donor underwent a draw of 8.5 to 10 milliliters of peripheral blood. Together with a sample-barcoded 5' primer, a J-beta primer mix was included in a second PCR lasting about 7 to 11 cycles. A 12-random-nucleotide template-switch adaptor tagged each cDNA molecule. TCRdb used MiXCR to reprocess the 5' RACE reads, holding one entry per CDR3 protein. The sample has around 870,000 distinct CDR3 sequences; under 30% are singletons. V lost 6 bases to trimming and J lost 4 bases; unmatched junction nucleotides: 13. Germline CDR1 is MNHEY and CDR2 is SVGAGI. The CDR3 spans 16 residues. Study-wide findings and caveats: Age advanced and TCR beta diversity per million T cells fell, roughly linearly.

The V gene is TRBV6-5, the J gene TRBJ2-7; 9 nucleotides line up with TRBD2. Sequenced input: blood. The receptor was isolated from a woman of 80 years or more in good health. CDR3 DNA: TGTGCCAGCAGGTACGAAGGTAGCGGGAGACAGTACGAGCAGTACTTC. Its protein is CASRYEGSGRQYEQYF.